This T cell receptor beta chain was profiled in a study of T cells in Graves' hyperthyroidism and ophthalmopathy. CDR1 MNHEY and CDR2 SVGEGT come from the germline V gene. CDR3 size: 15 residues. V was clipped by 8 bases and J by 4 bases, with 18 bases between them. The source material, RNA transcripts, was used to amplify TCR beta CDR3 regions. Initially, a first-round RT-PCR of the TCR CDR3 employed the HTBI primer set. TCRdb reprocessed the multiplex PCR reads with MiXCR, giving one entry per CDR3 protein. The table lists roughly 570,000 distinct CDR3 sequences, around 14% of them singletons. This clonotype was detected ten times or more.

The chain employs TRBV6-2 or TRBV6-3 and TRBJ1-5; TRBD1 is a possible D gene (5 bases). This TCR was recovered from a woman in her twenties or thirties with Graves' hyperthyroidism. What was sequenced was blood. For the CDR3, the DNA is TGTGCCAGCGGGGCACGGACAACAAAAAATCAGCCCCAGCATTTT. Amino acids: CASGARTTKNQPQHF.